These 8 T cell receptor beta chains were sequenced from one sample in a study of cytomegalovirus exposure and HLA in healthy donors. PCR employed 60 Vbeta and 13 Jbeta primers. TCRdb's table, derived via immunoSEQ multiplex PCR, lists solely in-frame clones and lacks some. Of over 200,000 clones in the sample, about 89% were seen once. The sequenced sample consisted of PBMCs. These receptors were collected from a woman aged 18-29 years in good health and CMV-seronegative.

As to this clone: Within the sample, other DNA sequences also encode this same CDR3. The chain has TRBV4-1 and TRBJ2-1; TRBD2 aligns across 10 bases. Trimming at V came to 6 bases and at J to 2 bases, leaving 7 bases not matched to a gene. The CDR3 consists of 16 residues. Germline V gene sequence: CDR1 MGHRA, CDR2 YSYEKL. The CDR3 here is CASRLLAGGPYNEQFF. In DNA form, the CDR3 reads TGCGCCAGCAGACTCTTAGCGGGAGGACCCTACAATGAGCAGTTCTTC.

This sequence joins TRBV7-2 and TRBJ1-2, with D perhaps matching TRBD1 (6 bases). Trimming removed 5 bases at V and 4 bases at J, with 17 bases between. CDR3 length equals 15 residues. CDR1 and CDR2 (germline): SGHTA, FQGNSA. The CDR3 region is CASSEQGAPSYGYTF. DNA of the CDR3: TGTGCCAGCAGCGAACAGGGCGCACCAAGCTATGGCTACACCTTC.

The chain has TRBV9 and TRBJ2-7, with a weak D call TRBD1 (6 bases). The germline CDR1 and CDR2 sequences are SGDLS and YYNGEE. The CDR3 length is 13 residues. V lost 2 bases to trimming and J lost 3 bases, with 9 bases between them. CDR3 in amino acids: CASSVGANYEQYF. For the CDR3, the DNA is TGTGCCAGCAGCGTGGGGGCGAACTACGAGCAGTACTTC.

This clone was picked up one time. The V call is TRBV4-3, the J call TRBJ2-1; 8 bases map to TRBD2. This CDR3 spans 16 amino acids. Unmatched junction bases numbered 9, after V lost 4 bases and J lost 4 bases. CDR1 is LGHNA and CDR2 is YSLEER in the germline V gene. The CDR3, as DNA: TGCGCCAGCAGCCGAAGAACGGGGGGGCAATACAATGAGCAGTTCTTC. It translates to CASSRRTGGQYNEQFF.

The chain joins TRBV7-6 to TRBJ1-3; the D gene is possibly TRBD1 (6 bases). The CDR3 contains 19 residues. Germline V gene lookup returns CDR1 SGHVS and CDR2 FNYEAQ. Trimming removed 3 bases from V and 1 base from J, with 22 bases in between. The CDR3: CASSFNRKGVGESGNTIYF. The CDR3 DNA sequence: TGTGCCAGCAGCTTCAATAGGAAGGGGGTAGGAGAGTCTGGAAACACCATATATTTT.

The V and J genes are TRBV27 and TRBJ2-1; D unresolved. This CDR3 has 12 amino acids. Germline V gene data show CDR1 as MNHEY and CDR2 as SMNVEV (reference sequence). V lost 1 base and J lost 8, with 6 bases in between. The CDR3 coding sequence is TGTGCCAGCAGTTTATTGGGCGATGAGCAGTTCTTC. It translates to CASSLLGDEQFF.

The chain combines TRBV6-1 with TRBJ2-7; D might be TRBD1 (5 bases). CDR1 is MNHNS and CDR2 is SASEGT in the germline V gene. CDR3 size: 15 residues. With 2 bases removed from V and 4 bases from J, the gap between germline ends came to 15 bases. The CDR3 sequence is CASSERAGRNYEQYF. The CDR3 nucleotides read TGTGCCAGCAGTGAAAGGGCAGGGCGGAATTACGAGCAGTACTTC.

This clone occurred once. V is TRBV9 and J is TRBJ2-7; TRBD2 agrees at 8 bases. The germline CDR1 and CDR2 sequences are SGDLS and YYNGEE. The J segment lost 0 bases and the V segment lost 3 bases, leaving 5 bases of the junction unmatched. The CDR3 has 15 amino acids. CDR3 coding DNA: TGTGCCAGCAGCGCCGGGGGGGGGAGCTCCTACGAGCAGTACTTC. Residues: CASSAGGGSSYEQYF. The entire variable domain, with the rest obtained from reference TRBV9 and TRBJ2-7, is as follows: DSGVTQTPKHLITATGQRVTLRCSPRSGDLSVYWYQQSLDQGLQFLIQYYNGEERAKGNILERFSAQQFPDLHSELNLSSLELGDSALYFCASSAGGGSSYEQYFGPGTRLTVT.